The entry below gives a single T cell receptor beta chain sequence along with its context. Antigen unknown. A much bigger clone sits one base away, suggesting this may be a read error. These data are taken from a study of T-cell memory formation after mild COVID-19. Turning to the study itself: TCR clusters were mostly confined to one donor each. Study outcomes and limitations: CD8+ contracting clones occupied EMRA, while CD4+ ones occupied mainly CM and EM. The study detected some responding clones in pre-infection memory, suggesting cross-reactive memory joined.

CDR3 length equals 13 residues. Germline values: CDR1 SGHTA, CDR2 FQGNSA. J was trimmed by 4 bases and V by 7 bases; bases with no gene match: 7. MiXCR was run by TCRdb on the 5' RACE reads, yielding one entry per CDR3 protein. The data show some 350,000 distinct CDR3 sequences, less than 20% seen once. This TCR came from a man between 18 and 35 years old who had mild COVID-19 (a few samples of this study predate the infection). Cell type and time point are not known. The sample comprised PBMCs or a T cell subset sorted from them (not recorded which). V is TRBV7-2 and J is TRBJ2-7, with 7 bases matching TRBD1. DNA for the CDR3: TGTGCCAGCAACCGGGGACAGACGTACGAGCAGTACTTC. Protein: CASNRGQTYEQYF.